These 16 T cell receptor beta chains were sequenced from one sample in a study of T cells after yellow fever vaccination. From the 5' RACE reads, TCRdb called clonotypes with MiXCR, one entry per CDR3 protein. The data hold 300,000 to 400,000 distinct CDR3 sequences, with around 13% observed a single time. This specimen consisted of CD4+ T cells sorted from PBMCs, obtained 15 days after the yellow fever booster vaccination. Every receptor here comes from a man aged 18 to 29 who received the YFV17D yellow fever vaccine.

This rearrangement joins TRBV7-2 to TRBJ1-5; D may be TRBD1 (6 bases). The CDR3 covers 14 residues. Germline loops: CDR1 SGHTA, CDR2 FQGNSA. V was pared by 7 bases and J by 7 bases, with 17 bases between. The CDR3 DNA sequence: TGTGCCAGCAACCCAGGGGCCCAGGGGCAGCCCCAGCATTTT. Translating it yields CASNPGAQGQPQHF.

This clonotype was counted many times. CDR3 sequence: CASSLDTQYF. CDR3 coding DNA: TGTGCCAGCAGCTTAGATACGCAGTATTTT. This chain connects TRBV5-8 to TRBJ2-3, with D hard to call. The V and J ends lost 2 bases and 5 bases respectively, with 0 bases between them. The length of the CDR3 is 10 residues. Germline CDR1 SGHTS, CDR2 YDEGEE.

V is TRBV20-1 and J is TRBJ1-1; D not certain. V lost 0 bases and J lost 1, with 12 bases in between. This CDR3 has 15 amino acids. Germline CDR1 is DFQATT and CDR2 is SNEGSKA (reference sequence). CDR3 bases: TGCAGTGCTAGAGAATTTGGAATGGGGAACACTGAAGCTTTCTTT. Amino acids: CSAREFGMGNTEAFF.

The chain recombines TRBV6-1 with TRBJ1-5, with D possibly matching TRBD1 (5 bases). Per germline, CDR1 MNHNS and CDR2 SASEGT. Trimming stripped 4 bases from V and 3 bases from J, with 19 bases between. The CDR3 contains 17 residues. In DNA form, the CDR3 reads TGTGCCAGCAGTGGAATCGCAGGGCAGGGCGACAATCAGCCCCAGCATTTT. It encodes CASSGIAGQGDNQPQHF.

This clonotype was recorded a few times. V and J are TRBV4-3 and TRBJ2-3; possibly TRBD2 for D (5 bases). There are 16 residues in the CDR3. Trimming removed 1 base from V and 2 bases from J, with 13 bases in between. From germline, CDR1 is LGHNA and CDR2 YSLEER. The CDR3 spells CASSQGAASLTDTQYF. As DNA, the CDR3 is TGCGCCAGCAGCCAAGGAGCGGCTAGCCTCACAGATACGCAGTATTTT.

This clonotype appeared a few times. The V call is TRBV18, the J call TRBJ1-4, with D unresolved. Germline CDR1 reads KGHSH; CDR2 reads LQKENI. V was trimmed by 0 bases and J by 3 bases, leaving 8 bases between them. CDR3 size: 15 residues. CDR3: CASSPPLAANEKLFF. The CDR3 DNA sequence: TGTGCCAGCTCACCACCGTTGGCGGCTAATGAAAAACTGTTTTTT.

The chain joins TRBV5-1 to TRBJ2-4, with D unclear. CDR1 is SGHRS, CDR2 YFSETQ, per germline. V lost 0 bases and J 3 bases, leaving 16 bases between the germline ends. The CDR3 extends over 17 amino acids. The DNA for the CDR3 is TGCGCCAGCAGCTTGGACACCACCCTAGGAGTCAAAAACATTCAGTACTTC. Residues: CASSLDTTLGVKNIQYF.

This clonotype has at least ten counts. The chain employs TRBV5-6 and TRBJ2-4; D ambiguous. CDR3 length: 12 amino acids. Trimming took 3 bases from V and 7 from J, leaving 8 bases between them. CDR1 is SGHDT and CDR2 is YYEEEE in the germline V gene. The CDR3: CASSSTLNIQYF. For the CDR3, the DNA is TGTGCCAGCAGCTCAACTTTGAACATTCAGTACTTC.

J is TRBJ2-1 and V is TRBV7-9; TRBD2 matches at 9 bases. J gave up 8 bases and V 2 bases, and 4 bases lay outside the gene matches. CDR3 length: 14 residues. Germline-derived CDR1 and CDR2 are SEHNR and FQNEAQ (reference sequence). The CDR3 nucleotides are TGTGCCAGCAGCTTAAGCGGGGGGTGGGATGAGCAGTTCTTC. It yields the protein CASSLSGGWDEQFF.

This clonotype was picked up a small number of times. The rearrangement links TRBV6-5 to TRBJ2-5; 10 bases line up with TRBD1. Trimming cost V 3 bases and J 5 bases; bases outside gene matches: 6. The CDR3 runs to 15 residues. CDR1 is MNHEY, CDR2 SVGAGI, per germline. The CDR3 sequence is CASSYGTGAVETQYF. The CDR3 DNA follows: TGTGCCAGCAGTTATGGGACAGGGGCGGTCGAGACCCAGTACTTC.

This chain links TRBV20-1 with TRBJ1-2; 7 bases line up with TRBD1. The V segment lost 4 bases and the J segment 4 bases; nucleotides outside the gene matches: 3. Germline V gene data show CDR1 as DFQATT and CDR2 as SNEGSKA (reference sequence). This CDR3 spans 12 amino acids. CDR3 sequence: CSAIRQGYGYTF. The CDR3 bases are TGCAGTGCTATTAGACAGGGCTATGGCTACACCTTC.

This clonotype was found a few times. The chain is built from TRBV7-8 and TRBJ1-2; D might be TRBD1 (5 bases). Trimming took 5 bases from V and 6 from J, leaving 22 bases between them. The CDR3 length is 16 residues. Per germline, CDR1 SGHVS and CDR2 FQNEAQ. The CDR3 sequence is CASSATGDPYWDGYTF. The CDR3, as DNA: TGTGCCAGCAGCGCCACCGGGGACCCTTACTGGGATGGCTACACCTTC.

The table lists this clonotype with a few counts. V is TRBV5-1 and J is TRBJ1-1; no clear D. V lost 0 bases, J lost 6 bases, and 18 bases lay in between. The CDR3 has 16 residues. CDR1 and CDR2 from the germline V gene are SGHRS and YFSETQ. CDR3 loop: CASSLVHRTEAAEAFF. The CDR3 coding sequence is TGCGCCAGCAGCTTGGTTCATCGTACCGAGGCGGCTGAAGCTTTCTTT.

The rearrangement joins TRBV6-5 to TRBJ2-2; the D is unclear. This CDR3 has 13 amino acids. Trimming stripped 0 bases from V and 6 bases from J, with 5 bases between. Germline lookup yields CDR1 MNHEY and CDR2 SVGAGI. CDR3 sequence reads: CASSYSEAGELFF. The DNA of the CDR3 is TGTGCCAGCAGTTACTCTGAGGCCGGGGAGCTGTTTTTT.

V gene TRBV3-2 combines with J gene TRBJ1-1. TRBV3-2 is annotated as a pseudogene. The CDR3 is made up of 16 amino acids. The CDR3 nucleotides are TGTGCCAGCAGCCAGAGGGCCAGCGCAAGGAACACTGAAGCTTTCTTT. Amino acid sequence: CASSQRASARNTEAFF.

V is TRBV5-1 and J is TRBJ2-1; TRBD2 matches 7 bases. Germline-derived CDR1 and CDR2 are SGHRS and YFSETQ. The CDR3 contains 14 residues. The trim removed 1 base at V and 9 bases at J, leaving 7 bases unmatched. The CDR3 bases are TGCGCCAGCAGCTTGCCTGTGGGGGGGGGTGAGCAGTTCTTC. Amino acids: CASSLPVGGGEQFF.